A single sample gave rise to the 31 T cell receptor beta chains below, sequenced in a study of early T cells in non-severe SARS-CoV-2 infection. MiXCR, run by TCRdb on the 5' RACE reads, gives a single entry per CDR3 protein. This table holds some 83,000 distinct CDR3 sequences, about 10% found once. This material consisted of whole blood, taken at baseline. The origin of the receptors is an adult who was a healthcare worker with PCR-confirmed SARS-CoV-2 infection or an uninfected control (not recorded which).

This clonotype was recorded many times. CDR3 protein: CASSLAPVSDRVHEQYF. The CDR3 nucleotides are TGCGCCAGCAGCTTGGCTCCGGTCTCTGACAGGGTACACGAGCAGTACTTC. The chain carries TRBV5-1 and TRBJ2-7, with 7 positions matching TRBD1. Trimming at V came to 0 bases and at J to 5 bases, leaving 14 bases not matched to a gene. Germline CDR1 SGHRS, CDR2 YFSETQ. The CDR3 contains 17 residues.

The genes are TRBV27 and TRBJ2-7; D is perhaps TRBD2 (7 bases). The germline CDR1 and CDR2 sequences are MNHEY and SMNVEV (reference sequence). CDR3 length: 14 amino acids. Trimming cost V 5 bases and J 5 bases, with 16 bases left between them. As DNA, the CDR3 is TGTGCCAGCAGTAATTGGGGAGGGGGTAACGAGCAGTACTTC. Protein sequence: CASSNWGGGNEQYF.

This clonotype occurred many times. The chain combines TRBV5-1 with TRBJ2-7, with TRBD1 identical over 11 bases. V shed 0 bases and J 3 bases; nucleotides not matched to a gene: 2. CDR1 is SGHRS, CDR2 YFSETQ, per germline. The CDR3 has 15 residues. This chain's CDR3 is CASSLDGTGGYEQYF. The CDR3 nucleotides read TGCGCCAGCAGCTTGGATGGGACAGGGGGCTACGAGCAGTACTTC.

This clonotype showed up many times. The chain couples TRBV18 to TRBJ2-1; no clear D gene. Trimming pared 6 bases from V and 3 bases from J, leaving 15 bases between. Germline CDR1 KGHSH, CDR2 LQKENI. The CDR3 covers 15 residues. CDR3 in DNA: TGTGCCAGCTCCGAACCCCAAATCAACTACAATGAGCAGTTCTTC. It translates to CASSEPQINYNEQFF.

This clonotype appeared many times. The chain links TRBV11-3 to TRBJ2-1; D gene uncertain. Trimming left V 1 base short and J 6 bases short, with 7 bases between. The germline V gene has CDR1 SGHNT and CDR2 YENEEA. The CDR3 length is 13 residues. The CDR3 bases are TGTGCCAGCAGCTTAGGGCTGGGCAATGAGCAGTTCTTC. The encoded protein is CASSLGLGNEQFF.

This clonotype was seen more than once but under ten times. The J gene is TRBJ2-2, the V gene TRBV5-1; 8 positions match TRBD1. The CDR3 runs 17 residues. The V and J ends lost 6 bases and 0 bases, in that order; junction bases with no gene match: 10. Germline V gene sequence: CDR1 SGHRS, CDR2 YFSETQ. The CDR3 sequence is CASIFGQGVSNTGELFF. In DNA, the CDR3 is TGCGCCAGCATCTTTGGACAGGGTGTTTCGAACACCGGGGAGCTGTTTTTT.

The chain uses TRBV25-1 and TRBJ2-7; D uncertain. Trimming cost V 2 bases and J 2 bases, with 7 bases left between them. The CDR3 runs 13 residues. Germline V lookup: CDR1 MGHDK, CDR2 SYGVNS. CDR3 loop: CASSELGAYEQYF. The CDR3 DNA follows: TGTGCCAGCAGTGAACTCGGAGCCTACGAGCAGTACTTC.

In this sample, this clonotype turned up once. The CDR3 DNA reads as TGTGCCAGCAGCCAAGAAGGATTAGCCAAAAACATTCAGTACTTC. Residues: CASSQEGLAKNIQYF. The chain employs TRBV3-1 and TRBJ2-4; D is unclear. CDR3 size: 15 residues. Per germline, CDR1 LGHDT and CDR2 YNNKEL (reference sequence). V lost 0 bases, J lost 0 bases, and 6 bases lay in between.

CDR3 bases: TGTGCCAGCAGCTTAGTCCTGGGCGAGCAGTACTTC. Its translation: CASSLVLGEQYF. V is TRBV11-1 and J is TRBJ2-7, with D unresolved. Germline CDR1 and CDR2: SGHAT and FQDESV (reference sequence). Trimming cost V 1 base and J 6 bases, with 7 bases left between them. The CDR3 totals 12 residues.

This clonotype came up many times. The J gene is TRBJ2-1, the V gene TRBV7-3, with D possibly called TRBD1 or TRBD2 (7 bases each). CDR3 size: 12 residues. Looked up from germline, CDR1 is SGHTA and CDR2 is FQGTGA. Trimming took off 5 bases at V and 8 bases at J, with 10 bases between the two ends. Here the CDR3 reads CASSQGGHEQFF. The CDR3 DNA is TGTGCCAGCAGCCAGGGGGGGCATGAGCAGTTCTTC.

There are a few counts of this clonotype. CDR3 coding DNA: TGTGCCAGCAGCTTTGACGGGACAAGCAATCAGCCCCAGCATTTT. Amino acid sequence: CASSFDGTSNQPQHF. The V gene is TRBV11-2, the J gene TRBJ1-5, with D possibly being TRBD1 (6 bases). The length of the CDR3 is 15 residues. V was pared by 3 bases and J by 1 base, with 10 bases between. Germline assignment: CDR1 SGHAT and CDR2 FQNNGV.

This clonotype was found many times. V and J are TRBV7-9 and TRBJ2-5, with 7 bases fitting TRBD2. Germline V gene sequence: CDR1 SEHNR, CDR2 FQNEAQ (reference sequence). With V trimmed by 5 bases and J by 3 bases, 6 bases remained unmatched. There are 14 residues in the CDR3. CDR3 coding DNA: TGTGCCAGCAGCCCCTTGGGGGGGGAAGAGACCCAGTACTTC. It yields the protein CASSPLGGEETQYF.

This clonotype was seen more than once but under ten times. The chain combines TRBV27 with TRBJ1-4; the D gene is possibly TRBD1 (6 bases). V was pared by 2 bases and J by 4 bases, with 14 bases between. From germline, CDR1 is MNHEY and CDR2 SMNVEV (reference sequence). The CDR3 has 16 amino acids. This CDR3 is CASSLSYGQLNEKLFF. The DNA of the CDR3 is TGTGCCAGCAGTTTAAGCTACGGACAGCTTAATGAAAAACTGTTTTTT.

This clonotype was seen ten or more times. The V call is TRBV7-9, the J call TRBJ2-3; D ambiguous. Germline values: CDR1 SEHNR, CDR2 FQNEAQ (reference sequence). The CDR3 covers 14 residues. The V end lost 1 base, the J end lost 0 bases, and 5 bases lay between the germline ends. CDR3 region: CASSLDRSTDTQYF. The CDR3 nucleotides read TGTGCCAGCAGCTTAGACAGAAGCACAGATACGCAGTATTTT.

This clonotype was seen a few times. The chain recombines TRBV11-1 with TRBJ2-1; perhaps TRBD1 as D (6 bases). Germline V gene lookup returns CDR1 SGHAT and CDR2 FQDESV (reference sequence). The CDR3 consists of 15 residues. V dropped 4 bases and J dropped 7 bases, with 17 bases sitting between them. This CDR3 is CASSYRVVDFNEQFF. In nucleotides, the CDR3 is TGTGCCAGCAGCTACAGGGTAGTAGATTTTAATGAGCAGTTCTTC.

In this sample, this clonotype turned up a few times. The genes are TRBV28 and TRBJ1-4, with 9 bases that match TRBD1. CDR1 and CDR2 (germline): MDHEN, SYDVKM. This CDR3 has 13 amino acids. Unmatched junction bases numbered 4, after V lost 7 bases and J lost 7 bases. CDR3 protein: CASKQGAGEKLFF. In DNA form, the CDR3 reads TGTGCCAGCAAACAGGGGGCAGGTGAAAAACTGTTTTTT.

This clonotype has a count of ten or more. The chain recombines TRBV16 with TRBJ2-7; no firm D call. V was pared by 0 bases and J by 1 base, with 10 bases between. The CDR3 consists of 15 residues. Germline V lookup: CDR1 KGHSY, CDR2 FQNENV. The CDR3 DNA follows: TGTGCCAGCAGCCAATCTTCCAGGATGTCCTACGAGCAGTACTTC. It yields the protein CASSQSSRMSYEQYF.

The J gene is TRBJ2-7, the V gene TRBV18, with D perhaps assigned TRBD1 or TRBD2 (7 bases each). Germline-derived CDR1 and CDR2 are KGHSH and LQKENI. With 3 bases removed from V and 5 bases from J, the gap between germline ends came to 14 bases. The CDR3 is made up of 14 amino acids. The CDR3 loop reads CASSPVAGGDEQYF. The CDR3 nucleotides are TGTGCCAGCTCACCGGTCGCAGGGGGGGACGAGCAGTACTTC.

At least ten counts were recorded for this clonotype. At one end the junction does not follow the germline gene, possibly because of a read error. The V gene is TRBV7-2, the J gene TRBJ2-7, with D possibly matching TRBD2 (6 bases). From germline, CDR1 is SGHTA and CDR2 FQGNSA. The CDR3 covers 14 residues. CDR3 coding DNA: TGTGCCAGCAGTTTAGGGATCTCCCGGGAGGAGCAGTACTTC. Protein: CASSLGISREEQYF. Together with reference TRBV7-2 and TRBJ2-7, the CDR3 gives the full variable domain: GAGVSQSPSNKVTEKGKDVELRCDPISGHTALYWYRQSLGQGLEFLIYFQGNSAPDKSGLPSDRFSAERTGGSVSTLTIQRTQQEDSAVYLCASSLGISREEQYFGPGTRLTVT.

This chain links TRBV12-3 or TRBV12-4 with TRBJ2-5; 16 nucleotides line up with TRBD2. This CDR3 has 17 amino acids. Trimming removed 4 bases from V and 5 bases from J; junction bases left unmatched: 7. The CDR3 is CASSSGTSGRALETQYF. The DNA for the CDR3 is TGTGCCAGCAGTTCAGGGACTAGCGGGAGGGCCCTGGAGACCCAGTACTTC.

This clonotype was recorded a few times. The chain uses TRBV7-8 and TRBJ2-7, with D possibly being TRBD1 or TRBD2 (5 bases each). The CDR3 spans 15 residues. The germline CDR1 and CDR2 sequences are SGHVS and FQNEAQ. With 5 bases removed from V and 4 bases from J, the gap between germline ends came to 18 bases. The CDR3 spells CASSRGVFREYEQYF. The CDR3 DNA follows: TGTGCCAGCAGCAGAGGGGTATTTAGGGAGTACGAGCAGTACTTC. The whole variable domain, filled in from reference TRBV7-8 and TRBJ2-7, reads GAGVSQSPRYKVAKRGQDVALRCDPISGHVSLFWYQQALGQGPEFLTYFQNEAQLDKSGLPSDRFFAERPEGSVSTLKIQRTQQEDSAVYLCASSRGVFREYEQYFGPGTRLTVT.

This clonotype came up a few times. The chain is built from TRBV7-3 and TRBJ1-1; D ambiguous. CDR1 and CDR2 from the germline V gene are SGHTA and FQGTGA. The CDR3 is made up of 13 amino acids. V was trimmed by 5 bases and J by 2 bases, leaving 9 bases between them. CDR3 in DNA: TGTGCCAGCAGCCCGGGGTCCAACACTGAAGCTTTCTTT. Protein: CASSPGSNTEAFF.

This clonotype occurred many times. The chain couples TRBV7-2 to TRBJ2-2, with D possibly TRBD1 on 5 matching bases. This CDR3 is 15 amino acids long. Trimming cost V 5 bases and J 6 bases, with 16 bases left between them. Germline-derived CDR1 and CDR2 are SGHTA and FQGNSA. The CDR3 sequence: CASSPYRPEAGELFF. CDR3 DNA sequence: TGTGCCAGCAGCCCCTACAGGCCTGAGGCCGGGGAGCTGTTTTTT.

This clonotype was counted ten times or more. The chain combines TRBV9 with TRBJ2-1; TRBD1 might be the D (6 bases). Deletions cut 0 bases from V and 5 bases from J, with 21 bases between. This CDR3 region has 18 residues. Germline CDR1 and CDR2: SGDLS and YYNGEE. The CDR3 DNA sequence: TGTGCCAGCAGCGTAGGCTCAGGGGTGGGTTTGGGGGACAATGAGCAGTTCTTC. It specifies CASSVGSGVGLGDNEQFF.

V usage is TRBV2 and J usage is TRBJ2-1, with no clear D. The V and J ends lost 6 bases and 4 bases respectively, with 7 bases between them. The CDR3 is 12 amino acids. CDR1 and CDR2 from the germline V gene are SNHLY and FYNNEI. DNA for the CDR3: TGTGCCAGCAGCCCAGAATACAATGAGCAGTTCTTC. It yields the protein CASSPEYNEQFF.

This clonotype was observed at least ten times. For the CDR3, the DNA is TGTGCCAGCAGCTTTTCCGGGCCCAAAGACGAGCAGTACTTC. This encodes CASSFSGPKDEQYF. The chain uses TRBV7-9 and TRBJ2-7; no clear D. CDR1 is SEHNR, CDR2 FQNEAQ, per germline (reference sequence). V was trimmed by 3 bases and J by 5 bases, leaving 14 bases between them. There are 14 residues in the CDR3.

The chain has TRBV5-1 and TRBJ1-1; 7 bases agree with TRBD1. The CDR3 covers 16 residues. The V segment lost 4 bases and the J segment 0 bases; nucleotides outside the gene matches: 9. Per germline, CDR1 SGHRS and CDR2 YFSETQ. Here the CDR3 reads CASSAQGPGVNTEAFF. The CDR3 region has the DNA TGCGCCAGCAGCGCACAGGGGCCTGGGGTGAACACTGAAGCTTTCTTT.

This rearrangement joins TRBV12-3 or TRBV12-4 to TRBJ2-5, with no clear D. With 3 bases removed from V and 2 bases from J, the gap between germline ends came to 10 bases. CDR3 length equals 14 residues. CDR3 nucleotide sequence: TGTGCCAGCAGTTTTGCGTCCTCGCAAGAGACCCAGTACTTC. This translates into CASSFASSQETQYF.

The table lists this clonotype with many counts. The chain combines TRBV30 with TRBJ2-1, with 12 bases identical to TRBD2. The CDR3 spans 14 residues. With 4 bases clipped from V and 9 bases from J, the junction kept 7 bases outside the gene matches. From germline, CDR1 is GTSNPN and CDR2 SVGIG (reference sequence). Here the CDR3 reads CAWKGTSGLGEQFF. Here the CDR3 DNA reads TGTGCCTGGAAAGGGACTAGCGGGTTAGGTGAGCAGTTCTTC.

The chain is built from TRBV7-7 and TRBJ2-5, with TRBD1 as a possible D gene (6 bases). Trimming took off 8 bases at V and 3 bases at J, with 19 bases between the two ends. The length of the CDR3 is 15 residues. CDR1 SSHAT and CDR2 FNYEAQ come from the germline V gene (reference sequence). CDR3 sequence (DNA): TGTGCCAGCTCCCCCAGGGGTCCCCTGGAAGAGACCCAGTACTTC. Its protein is CASSPRGPLEETQYF.

The chain joins TRBV5-4 to TRBJ2-2; D assignment may be TRBD1 or TRBD2 (5 bases each). Between the trimmed V and J ends, which lost 2 bases and 5 bases, there was a span of 16 bases. The germline gives CDR1 SGHNT, CDR2 YYREEE (reference sequence). The length of the CDR3 is 16 residues. CDR3 sequence reads: CASSFTGAHRTGELFF. The CDR3 bases are TGTGCCAGCAGCTTCACCGGGGCCCATCGGACCGGGGAGCTGTTTTTT.